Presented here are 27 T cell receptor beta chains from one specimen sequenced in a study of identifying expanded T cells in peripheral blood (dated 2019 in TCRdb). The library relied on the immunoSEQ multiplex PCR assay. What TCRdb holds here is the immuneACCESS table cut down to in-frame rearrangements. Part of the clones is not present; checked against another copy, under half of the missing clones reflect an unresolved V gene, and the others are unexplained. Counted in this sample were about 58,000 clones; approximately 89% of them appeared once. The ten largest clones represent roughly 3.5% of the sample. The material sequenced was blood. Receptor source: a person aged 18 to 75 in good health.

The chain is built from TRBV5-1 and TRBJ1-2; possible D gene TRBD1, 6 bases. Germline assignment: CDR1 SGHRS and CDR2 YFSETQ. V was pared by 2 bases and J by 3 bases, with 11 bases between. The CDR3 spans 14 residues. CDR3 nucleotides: TGCGCCAGCAGCTTAACAGGGTCAGACTATGGCTACACCTTC. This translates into CASSLTGSDYGYTF.

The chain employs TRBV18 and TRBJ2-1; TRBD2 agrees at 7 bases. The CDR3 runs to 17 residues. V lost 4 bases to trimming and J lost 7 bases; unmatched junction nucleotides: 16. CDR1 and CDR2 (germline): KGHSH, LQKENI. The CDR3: CASSRRRASGNFNEQFF. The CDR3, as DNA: TGTGCCAGCTCACGGCGTAGGGCTAGCGGCAATTTTAATGAGCAGTTCTTC. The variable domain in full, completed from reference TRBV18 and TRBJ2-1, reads NAGVMQNPRHLVRRRGQEARLRCSPMKGHSHVYWYRQLPEEGLKFMVYLQKENIIDESGMPKERFSAEFPKEGPSILRIQQVVRGDSAAYFCASSRRRASGNFNEQFFGPGTRLTVL.

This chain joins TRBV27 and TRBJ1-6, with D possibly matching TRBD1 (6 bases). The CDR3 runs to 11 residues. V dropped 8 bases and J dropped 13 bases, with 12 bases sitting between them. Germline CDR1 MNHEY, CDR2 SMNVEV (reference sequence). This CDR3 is CASSTGTPLHF. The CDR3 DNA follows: TGTGCCAGCTCCACAGGGACGCCCCTCCACTTT.

CDR3 sequence (DNA): TGTGCCAGTAGTCGGGGGTACAGTCTGGGCTCACCCCTCCACTTT. Its protein is CASSRGYSLGSPLHF. V usage is TRBV19 and J usage is TRBJ1-6, with D perhaps matching TRBD1 (5 bases). Trimming took off 5 bases at V and 10 bases at J, with 18 bases between the two ends. The CDR3 consists of 15 residues. Germline assignment: CDR1 LNHDA and CDR2 SQIVND (reference sequence).

The CDR3 nucleotides are TGTGCCAGCAGACAGGGACTAGCGGGAGGGCCAAGCGAGACCCAGTACTTC. Amino acid sequence: CASRQGLAGGPSETQYF. The V and J genes are TRBV2 and TRBJ2-5; 16 nucleotides line up with TRBD2. The CDR3 is made up of 17 amino acids. Germline-derived CDR1 and CDR2 are SNHLY and FYNNEI. J lost 5 bases, V lost 6 bases, and 9 bases had no gene match.

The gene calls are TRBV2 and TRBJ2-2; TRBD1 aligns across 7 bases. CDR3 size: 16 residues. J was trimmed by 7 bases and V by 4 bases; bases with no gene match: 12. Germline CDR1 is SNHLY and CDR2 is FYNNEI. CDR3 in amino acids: CASSVVQGRNGGELFF. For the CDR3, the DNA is TGTGCCAGCAGTGTCGTACAGGGGCGTAACGGCGGGGAGCTGTTTTTT.

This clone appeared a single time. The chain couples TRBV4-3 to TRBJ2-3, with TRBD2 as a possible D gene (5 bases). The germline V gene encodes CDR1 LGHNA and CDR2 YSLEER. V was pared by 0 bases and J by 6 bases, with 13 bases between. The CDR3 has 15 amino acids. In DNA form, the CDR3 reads TGCGCCAGCAGCCAAGATTGGGCGGGCGGGGATACGCAGTATTTT. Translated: CASSQDWAGGDTQYF.

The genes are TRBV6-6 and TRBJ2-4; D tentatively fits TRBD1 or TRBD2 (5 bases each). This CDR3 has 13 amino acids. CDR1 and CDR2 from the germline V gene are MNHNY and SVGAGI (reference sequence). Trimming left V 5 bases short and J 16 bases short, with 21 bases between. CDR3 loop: CASSQDRGPPAYF. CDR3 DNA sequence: TGTGCCAGCAGTCAGGACCGGGGACCACCCGCTTACTTC.

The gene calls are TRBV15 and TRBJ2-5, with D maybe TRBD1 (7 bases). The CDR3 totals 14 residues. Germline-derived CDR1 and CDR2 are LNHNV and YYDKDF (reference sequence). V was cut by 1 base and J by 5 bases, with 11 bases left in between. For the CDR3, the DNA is TGTGCCACCAGCAGAGGCCCAGGGGGGGAGACCCAGTACTTC. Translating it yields CATSRGPGGETQYF.

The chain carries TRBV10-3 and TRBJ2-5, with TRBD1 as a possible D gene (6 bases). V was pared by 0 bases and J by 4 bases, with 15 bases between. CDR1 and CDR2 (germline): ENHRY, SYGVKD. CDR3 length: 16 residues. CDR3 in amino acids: CAISESSGDAIETQYF. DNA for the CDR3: TGTGCCATCAGTGAGTCGTCAGGGGATGCCATAGAGACCCAGTACTTC.

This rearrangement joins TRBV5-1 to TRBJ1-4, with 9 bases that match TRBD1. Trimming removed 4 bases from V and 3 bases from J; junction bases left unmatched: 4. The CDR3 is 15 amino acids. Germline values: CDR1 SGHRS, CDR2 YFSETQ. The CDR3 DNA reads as TGCGCCAGCAGCGGGACAGGGTCACCTAATGAAAAACTGTTTTTT. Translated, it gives CASSGTGSPNEKLFF.

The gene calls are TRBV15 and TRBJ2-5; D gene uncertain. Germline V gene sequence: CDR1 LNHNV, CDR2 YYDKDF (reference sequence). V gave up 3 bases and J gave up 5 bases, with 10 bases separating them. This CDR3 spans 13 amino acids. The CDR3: CATSRGFSETQYF. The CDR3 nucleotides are TGTGCCACCAGCAGGGGGTTTTCGGAGACCCAGTACTTC. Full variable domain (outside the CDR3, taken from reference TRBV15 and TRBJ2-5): DAMVIQNPRYQVTQFGKPVTLSCSQTLNHNVMYWYQQKSSQAPKLLFHYYDKDFNNEADTPDNFQSRRPNTSFCFLDIRSPGLGDTAMYLCATSRGFSETQYFGPGTRLLVL.

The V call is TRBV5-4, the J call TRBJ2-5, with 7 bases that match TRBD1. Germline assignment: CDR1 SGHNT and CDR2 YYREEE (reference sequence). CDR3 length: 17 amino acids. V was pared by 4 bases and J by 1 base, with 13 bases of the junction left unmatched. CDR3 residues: CASSISSGTVRQETQYF. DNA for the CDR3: TGTGCCAGCAGCATTTCTTCCGGGACAGTACGCCAAGAGACCCAGTACTTC. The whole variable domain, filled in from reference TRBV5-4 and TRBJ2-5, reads ETGVTQSPTHLIKTRGQQVTLRCSSQSGHNTVSWYQQALGQGPQFIFQYYREEENGRGNFPPRFSGLQFPNYSSELNVNALELDDSALYLCASSISSGTVRQETQYFGPGTRLLVL.

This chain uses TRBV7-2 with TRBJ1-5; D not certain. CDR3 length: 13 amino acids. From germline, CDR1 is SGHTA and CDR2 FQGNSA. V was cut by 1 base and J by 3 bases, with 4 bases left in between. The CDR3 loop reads CASSLEINQPQHF. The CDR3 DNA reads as TGTGCCAGCAGCTTAGAGATCAATCAGCCCCAGCATTTT.

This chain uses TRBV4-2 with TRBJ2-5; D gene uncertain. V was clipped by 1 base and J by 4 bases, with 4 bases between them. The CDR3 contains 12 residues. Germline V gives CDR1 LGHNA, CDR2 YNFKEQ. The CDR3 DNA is TGTGCCAGCAGCCAAGTAACAGAGACCCAGTACTTC. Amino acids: CASSQVTETQYF.

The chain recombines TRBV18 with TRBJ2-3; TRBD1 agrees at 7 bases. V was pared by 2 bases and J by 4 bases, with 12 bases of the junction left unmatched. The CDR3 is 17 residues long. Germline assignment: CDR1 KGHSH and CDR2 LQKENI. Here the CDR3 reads CASSPFRGTATSDTQYF. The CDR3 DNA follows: TGTGCCAGCTCACCATTTAGGGGGACAGCCACTTCAGATACGCAGTATTTT.

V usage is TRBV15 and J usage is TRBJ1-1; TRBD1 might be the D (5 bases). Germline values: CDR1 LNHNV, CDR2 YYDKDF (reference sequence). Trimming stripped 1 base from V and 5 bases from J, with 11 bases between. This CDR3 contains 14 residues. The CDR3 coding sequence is TGTGCCACCAGCAGAGCCCTCCCAGGGACTGAAGCTTTCTTT. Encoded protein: CATSRALPGTEAFF. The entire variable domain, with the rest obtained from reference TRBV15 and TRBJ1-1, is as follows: DAMVIQNPRYQVTQFGKPVTLSCSQTLNHNVMYWYQQKSSQAPKLLFHYYDKDFNNEADTPDNFQSRRPNTSFCFLDIRSPGLGDTAMYLCATSRALPGTEAFFGQGTRLTVV.

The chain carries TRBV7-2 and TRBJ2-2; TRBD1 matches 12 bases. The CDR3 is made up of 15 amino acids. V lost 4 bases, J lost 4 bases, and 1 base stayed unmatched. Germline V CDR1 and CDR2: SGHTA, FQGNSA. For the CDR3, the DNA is TGTGCCAGCAGCTCGGGACAGGGGGCCACCGGGGAGCTGTTTTTT. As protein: CASSSGQGATGELFF.

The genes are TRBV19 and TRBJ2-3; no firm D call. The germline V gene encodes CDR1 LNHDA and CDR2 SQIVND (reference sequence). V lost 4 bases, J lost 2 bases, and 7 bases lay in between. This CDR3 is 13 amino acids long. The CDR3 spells CASSNRATDTQYF. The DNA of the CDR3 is TGTGCCAGTAGTAACCGAGCCACAGATACGCAGTATTTT.

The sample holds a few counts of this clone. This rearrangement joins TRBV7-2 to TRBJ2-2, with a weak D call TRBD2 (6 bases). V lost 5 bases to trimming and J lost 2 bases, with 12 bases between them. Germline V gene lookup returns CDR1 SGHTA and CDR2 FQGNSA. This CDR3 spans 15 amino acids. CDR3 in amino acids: CASSPNAGNTGELFF. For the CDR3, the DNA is TGTGCCAGCAGCCCTAATGCGGGAAACACCGGGGAGCTGTTTTTT.

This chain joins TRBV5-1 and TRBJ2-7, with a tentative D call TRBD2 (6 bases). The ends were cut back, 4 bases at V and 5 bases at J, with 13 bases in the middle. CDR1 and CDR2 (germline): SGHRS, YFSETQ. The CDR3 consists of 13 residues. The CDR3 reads CASSAGPLDEQYF. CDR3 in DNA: TGCGCCAGCAGCGCGGGACCGCTTGACGAGCAGTACTTC.

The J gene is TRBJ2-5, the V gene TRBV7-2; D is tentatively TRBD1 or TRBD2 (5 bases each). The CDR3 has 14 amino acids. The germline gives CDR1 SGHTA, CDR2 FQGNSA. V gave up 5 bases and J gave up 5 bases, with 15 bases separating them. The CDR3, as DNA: TGTGCCAGCAGCCCGGGACCAGATAAGGAGACCCAGTACTTC. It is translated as CASSPGPDKETQYF.

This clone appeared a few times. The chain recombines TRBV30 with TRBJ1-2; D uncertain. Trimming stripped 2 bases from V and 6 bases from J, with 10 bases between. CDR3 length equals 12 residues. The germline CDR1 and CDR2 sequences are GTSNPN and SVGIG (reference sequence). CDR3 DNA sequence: TGTGCCTGGAGTCTAGGGCTGCATGGCTACACCTTC. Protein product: CAWSLGLHGYTF.

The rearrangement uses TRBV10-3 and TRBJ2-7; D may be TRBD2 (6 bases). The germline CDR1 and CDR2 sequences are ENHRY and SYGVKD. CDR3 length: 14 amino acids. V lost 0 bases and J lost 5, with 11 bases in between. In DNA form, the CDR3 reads TGTGCCATCAGTGAGTCAAGTCCTAGCGACGAGCAGTACTTC. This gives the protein CAISESSPSDEQYF.

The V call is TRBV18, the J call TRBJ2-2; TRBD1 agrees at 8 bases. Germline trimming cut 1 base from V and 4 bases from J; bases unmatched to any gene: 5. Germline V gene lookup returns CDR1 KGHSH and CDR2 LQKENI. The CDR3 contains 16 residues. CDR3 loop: CASSPLGQGATGELFF. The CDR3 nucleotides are TGTGCCAGCTCACCACTCGGGCAGGGGGCCACCGGGGAGCTGTTTTTT. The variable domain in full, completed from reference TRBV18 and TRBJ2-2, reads NAGVMQNPRHLVRRRGQEARLRCSPMKGHSHVYWYRQLPEEGLKFMVYLQKENIIDESGMPKERFSAEFPKEGPSILRIQQVVRGDSAAYFCASSPLGQGATGELFFGEGSRLTVL.

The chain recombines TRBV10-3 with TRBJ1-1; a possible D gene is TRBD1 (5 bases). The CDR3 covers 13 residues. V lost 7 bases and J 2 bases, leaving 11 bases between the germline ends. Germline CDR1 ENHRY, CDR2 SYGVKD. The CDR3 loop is CAITQGPNTEAFF. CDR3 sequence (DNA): TGTGCCATCACCCAGGGACCCAACACTGAAGCTTTCTTT.

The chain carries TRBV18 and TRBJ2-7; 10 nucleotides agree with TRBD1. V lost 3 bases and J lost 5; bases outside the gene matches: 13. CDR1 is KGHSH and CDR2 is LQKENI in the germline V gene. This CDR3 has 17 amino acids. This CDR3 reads CASSPHSPGQGRNEQYF. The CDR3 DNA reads TGTGCCAGCTCACCCCACTCCCCGGGACAGGGGAGGAACGAGCAGTACTTC.